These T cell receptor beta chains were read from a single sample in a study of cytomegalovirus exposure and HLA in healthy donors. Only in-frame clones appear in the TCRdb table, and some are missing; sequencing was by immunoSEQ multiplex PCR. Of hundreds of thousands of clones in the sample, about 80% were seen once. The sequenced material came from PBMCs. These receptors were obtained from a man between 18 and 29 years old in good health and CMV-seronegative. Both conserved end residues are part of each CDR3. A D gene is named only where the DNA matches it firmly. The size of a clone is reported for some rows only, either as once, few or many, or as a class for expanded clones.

CDR3 DNA: TGCAGCTCCCGGGACAGGATCAACACTGAAGCTTTCTTT; CDR3 protein: CSSRDRINTEAFF; D gene: TRBD1; J gene: TRBJ1-1; V gene: TRBV29-1; clone size: NA
CDR3 DNA: TGCAGCGCCAGAGGGTCAGGCTACGAGCAGTACTTC; CDR3 protein: CSARGSGYEQYF; D gene: NA; J gene: TRBJ2-7; V gene: TRBV29-1; clone size: NA
CDR3 DNA: TGTGCCAGCTCACCCTCCACTAGCACCGGGGAGCTGTTTTTT; CDR3 protein: CASSPSTSTGELFF; D gene: NA; J gene: TRBJ2-2; V gene: TRBV18; clone size: NA
CDR3 DNA: TGTGCCAGCAGCTTGCCAAAAAATGAGCAGTTCTTC; CDR3 protein: CASSLPKNEQFF; D gene: NA; J gene: TRBJ2-1; V gene: TRBV5-4; clone size: NA
CDR3 DNA: TGCAGTGTGGGACAGAACTATGGCTACACCTTC; CDR3 protein: CSVGQNYGYTF; D gene: TRBD1; J gene: TRBJ1-2; V gene: TRBV29-1; clone size: NA
CDR3 DNA: TGCGCCAGCAGCCCCCGACCGGGACTAGCGGGATTCTCTGGCACAGATACGCAGTATTTT; CDR3 protein: CASSPRPGLAGFSGTDTQYF; D gene: TRBD2; J gene: TRBJ2-3; V gene: TRBV5-1; clone size: NA
CDR3 DNA: TGTGCCTGGAGTCCTCGGCAGGGGGCAGGGAACACTGAAGCTTTCTTT; CDR3 protein: CAWSPRQGAGNTEAFF; D gene: TRBD1; J gene: TRBJ1-1; V gene: TRBV30; clone size: NA
CDR3 DNA: TGTGCCAGCAAATGGATCGGGACAGGGTCTGAAAAACTGTTTTTT; CDR3 protein: CASKWIGTGSEKLFF; D gene: TRBD1; J gene: TRBJ1-4; V gene: TRBV6-6; clone size: NA
CDR3 DNA: TGTGCCAGCAGTAGACAGGGGGGGGTTGAAGCTTTCTTT; CDR3 protein: CASSRQGGVEAFF; D gene: TRBD1; J gene: TRBJ1-1; V gene: TRBV25-1; clone size: few
CDR3 DNA: TGCGCCAGCAGCGCTAGCGGGAGGGCCGTGGAGACCCAGTACTTC; CDR3 protein: CASSASGRAVETQYF; D gene: TRBD2; J gene: TRBJ2-5; V gene: TRBV5-1; clone size: NA
CDR3 DNA: TGTGCCAGCAGTTTTAGCCGGGACAGATCGTACACTGAAGCTTTCTTT; CDR3 protein: CASSFSRDRSYTEAFF; D gene: TRBD1; J gene: TRBJ1-1; V gene: TRBV6-5; clone size: few
CDR3 DNA: TGTGCCAGCAGCACCCCCCCAGGGGTAGGCACTGAAGCTTTCTTT; CDR3 protein: CASSTPPGVGTEAFF; D gene: NA; J gene: TRBJ1-1; V gene: TRBV5-6; clone size: NA
CDR3 DNA: TGTGCCAGCAGCTCGGACAGTATGAACACTGAAGCTTTCTTT; CDR3 protein: CASSSDSMNTEAFF; D gene: NA; J gene: TRBJ1-1; V gene: TRBV6-5; clone size: NA
CDR3 DNA: TGTGCCAGCAGTGGAGAAAGGGACACACAGCAGTACTTC; CDR3 protein: CASSGERDTQQYF; D gene: NA; J gene: TRBJ2-7; V gene: TRBV6-1; clone size: medium-sized
CDR3 DNA: TGTGCCAGTATAAGGGGGAGGGGTGAGACTGAAGCTTTCTTT; CDR3 protein: CASIRGRGETEAFF; D gene: NA; J gene: TRBJ1-1; V gene: TRBV19; clone size: NA
CDR3 DNA: TGTGCCAGCAGTTACCAGGCGGGGGTAACCTACGAGCAGTACTTC; CDR3 protein: CASSYQAGVTYEQYF; D gene: TRBD2; J gene: TRBJ2-7; V gene: TRBV6-5; clone size: NA
CDR3 DNA: TGTGCCAGTAGTATCCACGGGACAGGGTTAAATCCTGGGGCCAACGTCCTGACTTTC; CDR3 protein: CASSIHGTGLNPGANVLTF; D gene: TRBD1; J gene: TRBJ2-6; V gene: TRBV19; clone size: few
CDR3 DNA: TGTGCCAGCAGCTTGGCTCTGAGCCCCTACAATGAGCAGTTCTTC; CDR3 protein: CASSLALSPYNEQFF; D gene: NA; J gene: TRBJ2-1; V gene: TRBV5-4; clone size: NA
CDR3 DNA: TGTGCCAGCAGCTCTAGGACTAGCGGTACGTTCCACGAGCAGTACTTC; CDR3 protein: CASSSRTSGTFHEQYF; D gene: TRBD2; J gene: TRBJ2-7; V gene: TRBV5-6; clone size: NA
CDR3 DNA: TGTGCCAGCAGCGTAGGCGGGGGAGAGCAGTTCTTC; CDR3 protein: CASSVGGGEQFF; D gene: TRBD2; J gene: TRBJ2-1; V gene: TRBV9; clone size: NA
CDR3 DNA: TGTGCCAGCAGTGACCAAGACGGGGGTGAGCAGTTCTTC; CDR3 protein: CASSDQDGGEQFF; D gene: NA; J gene: TRBJ2-1; V gene: TRBV6-4; clone size: NA
CDR3 DNA: TGTGCCAGCAGTGCAAACGGTGGCTACACCTTC; CDR3 protein: CASSANGGYTF; D gene: NA; J gene: TRBJ1-2; V gene: TRBV6-5; clone size: NA
CDR3 DNA: TGTGCCAGTAACGACAGAGATAGCTCCTACGAGCAGTACTTC; CDR3 protein: CASNDRDSSYEQYF; D gene: NA; J gene: TRBJ2-7; V gene: TRBV19; clone size: few
CDR3 DNA: TGTGCCTGGATCAGGGAAAACAATGAGCAGTTCTTC; CDR3 protein: CAWIRENNEQFF; D gene: NA; J gene: TRBJ2-1; V gene: TRBV30; clone size: NA
CDR3 DNA: TGTGCCAGCAGCTTATCAGGGAACACTGAAGCTTTCTTT; CDR3 protein: CASSLSGNTEAFF; D gene: NA; J gene: TRBJ1-1; V gene: TRBV7-9; clone size: NA
CDR3 DNA: TGTGCCAGCTCACCGCAGGGGAACAACTATGGCTACACCTTC; CDR3 protein: CASSPQGNNYGYTF; D gene: NA; J gene: TRBJ1-2; V gene: TRBV18; clone size: NA
CDR3 DNA: TGTGCCACCTCGGGGTCGCCGGGTGAAAAACTGTTTTTT; CDR3 protein: CATSGSPGEKLFF; D gene: NA; J gene: TRBJ1-4; V gene: TRBV10-3; clone size: NA
CDR3 DNA: TGTGCCAGCAGCCTTCTGACTAGCGGGAGGCTGGAGACCCAGTACTTC; CDR3 protein: CASSLLTSGRLETQYF; D gene: TRBD2; J gene: TRBJ2-5; V gene: TRBV28; clone size: NA
CDR3 DNA: TGTGCCTGGGGGAAGATGGACAGTCTTAACTATGGCTACACCTTC; CDR3 protein: CAWGKMDSLNYGYTF; D gene: NA; J gene: TRBJ1-2; V gene: TRBV30; clone size: once
CDR3 DNA: TGTGCCAGCAGCTTCGGGGCTACAGGGGGTCAAGAGACCCAGTACTTC; CDR3 protein: CASSFGATGGQETQYF; D gene: TRBD1; J gene: TRBJ2-5; V gene: TRBV11-3; clone size: once
CDR3 DNA: TGTGCCAGCAGCTTCGTCAGAGGAGCGGGAGGGCCCACCGGGGAGCTGTTTTTT; CDR3 protein: CASSFVRGAGGPTGELFF; D gene: TRBD2; J gene: TRBJ2-2; V gene: TRBV7-3; clone size: NA
CDR3 DNA: TGTGCCAGCAGTTACTGGCTAGCTAGCACAGATACGCAGTATTTT; CDR3 protein: CASSYWLASTDTQYF; D gene: NA; J gene: TRBJ2-3; V gene: TRBV6-6; clone size: few
CDR3 DNA: TGTGCCAGCAGCTTAGCGGTTTCTATCGCCGACACTGAAGCTTTCTTT; CDR3 protein: CASSLAVSIADTEAFF; D gene: NA; J gene: TRBJ1-1; V gene: TRBV11-1; clone size: few
CDR3 DNA: TGTGCCTGGTCATCGGGACAGGGGGCTCTGAACACCGGGGAGCTGTTTTTT; CDR3 protein: CAWSSGQGALNTGELFF; D gene: TRBD1; J gene: TRBJ2-2; V gene: TRBV30; clone size: NA
CDR3 DNA: TGTGCCAGCAGCTTTGTTACTGGGGCCAACGTCCTGACTTTC; CDR3 protein: CASSFVTGANVLTF; D gene: NA; J gene: TRBJ2-6; V gene: TRBV11-2; clone size: few
CDR3 DNA: TGTGCCAGCTCACCATCAGGGCGCGCCGGGGAGCTGTTTTTT; CDR3 protein: CASSPSGRAGELFF; D gene: NA; J gene: TRBJ2-2; V gene: TRBV18; clone size: NA
CDR3 DNA: TGTGCCATCGGCGGGATTCTCTACGAGCAGTACTTC; CDR3 protein: CAIGGILYEQYF; D gene: NA; J gene: TRBJ2-7; V gene: TRBV28; clone size: NA
CDR3 DNA: TGTGCCAGCAGTGATATCGGATCGGGGATCAATCAGCCCCAGCATTTT; CDR3 protein: CASSDIGSGINQPQHF; D gene: NA; J gene: TRBJ1-5; V gene: TRBV2; clone size: NA
CDR3 DNA: TGTGCCAGCAGCACCGACAGACCCAGTGAAAAACTGTTTTTT; CDR3 protein: CASSTDRPSEKLFF; D gene: NA; J gene: TRBJ1-4; V gene: TRBV11-3; clone size: NA
CDR3 DNA: TGTTCCTCCGGACTAGCGGGGGGACAGGGGGAGCTGTTTTTT; CDR3 protein: CSSGLAGGQGELFF; D gene: TRBD2; J gene: TRBJ2-2; V gene: TRBV7-9; clone size: NA
CDR3 DNA: TGTGCCATCAGTGCGGTGGAGGAGACCCAGTACTTC; CDR3 protein: CAISAVEETQYF; D gene: NA; J gene: TRBJ2-5; V gene: TRBV10-3; clone size: few